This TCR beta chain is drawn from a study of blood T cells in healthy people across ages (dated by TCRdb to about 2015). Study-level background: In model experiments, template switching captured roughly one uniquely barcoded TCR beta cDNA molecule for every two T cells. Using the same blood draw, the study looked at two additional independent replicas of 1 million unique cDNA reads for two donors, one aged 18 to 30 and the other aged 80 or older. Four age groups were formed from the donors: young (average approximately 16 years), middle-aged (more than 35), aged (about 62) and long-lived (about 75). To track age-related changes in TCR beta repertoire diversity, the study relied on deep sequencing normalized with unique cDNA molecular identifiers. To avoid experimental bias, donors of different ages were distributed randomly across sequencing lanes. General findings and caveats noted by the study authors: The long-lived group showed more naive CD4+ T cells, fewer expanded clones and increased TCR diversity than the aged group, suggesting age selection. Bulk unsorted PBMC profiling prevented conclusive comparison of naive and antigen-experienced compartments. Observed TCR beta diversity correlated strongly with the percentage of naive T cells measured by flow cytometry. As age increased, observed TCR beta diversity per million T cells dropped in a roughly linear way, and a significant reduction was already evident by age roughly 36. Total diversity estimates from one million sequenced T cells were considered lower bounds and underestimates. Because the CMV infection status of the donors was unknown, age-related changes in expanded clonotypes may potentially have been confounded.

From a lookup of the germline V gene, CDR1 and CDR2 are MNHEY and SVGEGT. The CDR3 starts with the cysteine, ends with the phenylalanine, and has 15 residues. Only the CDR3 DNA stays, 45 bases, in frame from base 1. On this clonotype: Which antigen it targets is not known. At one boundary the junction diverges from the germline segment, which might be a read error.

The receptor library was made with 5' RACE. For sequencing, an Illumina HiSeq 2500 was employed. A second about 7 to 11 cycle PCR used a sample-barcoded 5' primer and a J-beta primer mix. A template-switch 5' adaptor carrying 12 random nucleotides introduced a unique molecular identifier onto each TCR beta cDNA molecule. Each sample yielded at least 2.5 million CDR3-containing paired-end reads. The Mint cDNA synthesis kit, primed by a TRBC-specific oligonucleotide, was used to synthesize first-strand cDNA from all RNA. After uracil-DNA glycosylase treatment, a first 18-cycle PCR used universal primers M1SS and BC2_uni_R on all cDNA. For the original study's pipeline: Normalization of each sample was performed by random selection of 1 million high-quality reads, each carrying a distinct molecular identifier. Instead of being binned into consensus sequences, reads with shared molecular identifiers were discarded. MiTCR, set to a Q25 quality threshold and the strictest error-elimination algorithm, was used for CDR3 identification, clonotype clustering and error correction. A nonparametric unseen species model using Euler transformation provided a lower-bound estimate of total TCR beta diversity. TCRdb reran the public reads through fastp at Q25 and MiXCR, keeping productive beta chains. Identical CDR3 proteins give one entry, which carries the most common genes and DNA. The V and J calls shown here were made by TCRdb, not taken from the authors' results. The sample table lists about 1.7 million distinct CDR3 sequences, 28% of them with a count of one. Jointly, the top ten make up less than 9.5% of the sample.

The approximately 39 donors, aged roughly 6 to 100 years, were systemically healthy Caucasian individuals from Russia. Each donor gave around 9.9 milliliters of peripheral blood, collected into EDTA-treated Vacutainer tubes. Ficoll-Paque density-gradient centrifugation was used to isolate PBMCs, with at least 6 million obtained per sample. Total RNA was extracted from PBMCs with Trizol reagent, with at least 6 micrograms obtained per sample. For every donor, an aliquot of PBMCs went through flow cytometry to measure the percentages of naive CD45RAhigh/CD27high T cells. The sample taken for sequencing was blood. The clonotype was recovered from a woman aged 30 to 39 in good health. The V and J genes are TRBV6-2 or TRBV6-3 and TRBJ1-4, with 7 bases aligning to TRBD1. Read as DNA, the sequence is TGTGCCGGCAGTCCCACAGGGGCCGTCAATGAAAAACTGTTTTTT. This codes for CAGSPTGAVNEKLFF.